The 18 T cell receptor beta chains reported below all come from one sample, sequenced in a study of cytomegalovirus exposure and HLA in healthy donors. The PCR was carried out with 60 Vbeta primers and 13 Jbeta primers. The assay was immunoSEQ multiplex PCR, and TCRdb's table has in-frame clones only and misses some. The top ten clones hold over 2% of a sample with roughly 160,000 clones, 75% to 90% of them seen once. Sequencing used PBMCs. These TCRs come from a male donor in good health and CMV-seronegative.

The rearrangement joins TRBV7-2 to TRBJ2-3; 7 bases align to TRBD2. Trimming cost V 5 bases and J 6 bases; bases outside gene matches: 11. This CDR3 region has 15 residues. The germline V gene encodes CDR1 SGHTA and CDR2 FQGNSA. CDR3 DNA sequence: TGTGCCAGCAGCCCCTTCTGGGGGGAGGGGGATACGCAGTATTTT. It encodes CASSPFWGEGDTQYF.

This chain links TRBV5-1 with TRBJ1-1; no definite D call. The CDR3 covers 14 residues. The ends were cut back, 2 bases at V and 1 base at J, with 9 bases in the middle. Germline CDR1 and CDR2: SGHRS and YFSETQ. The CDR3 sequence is CASSFAGPNTEAFF. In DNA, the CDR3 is TGCGCCAGCAGCTTCGCGGGCCCGAACACTGAAGCTTTCTTT.

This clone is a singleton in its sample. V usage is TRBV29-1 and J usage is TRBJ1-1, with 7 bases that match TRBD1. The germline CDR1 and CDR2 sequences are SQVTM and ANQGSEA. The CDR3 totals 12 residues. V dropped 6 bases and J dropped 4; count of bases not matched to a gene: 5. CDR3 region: CSVDRVGTEAFF. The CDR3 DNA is TGCAGCGTAGACAGGGTAGGCACTGAAGCTTTCTTT.

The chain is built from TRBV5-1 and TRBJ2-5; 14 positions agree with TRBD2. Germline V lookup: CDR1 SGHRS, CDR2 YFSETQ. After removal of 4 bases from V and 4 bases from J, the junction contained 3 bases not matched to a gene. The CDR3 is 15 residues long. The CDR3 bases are TGCGCCAGCAGCCGGGGACTAGCGGGGGTAGAGACCCAGTACTTC. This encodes CASSRGLAGVETQYF.

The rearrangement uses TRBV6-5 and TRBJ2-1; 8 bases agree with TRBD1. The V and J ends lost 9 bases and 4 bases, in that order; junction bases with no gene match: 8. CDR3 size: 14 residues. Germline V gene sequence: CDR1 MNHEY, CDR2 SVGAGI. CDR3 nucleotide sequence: TGTGCCAGTGCCGGGACAGGTAGTTACAATGAGCAGTTCTTC. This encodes CASAGTGSYNEQFF.

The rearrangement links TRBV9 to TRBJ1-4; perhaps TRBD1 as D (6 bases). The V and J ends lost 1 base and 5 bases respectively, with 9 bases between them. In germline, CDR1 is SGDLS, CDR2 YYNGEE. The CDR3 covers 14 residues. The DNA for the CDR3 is TGTGCCAGCAGCGTAAACCAGGGGAATGAAAAACTGTTTTTT. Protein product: CASSVNQGNEKLFF.

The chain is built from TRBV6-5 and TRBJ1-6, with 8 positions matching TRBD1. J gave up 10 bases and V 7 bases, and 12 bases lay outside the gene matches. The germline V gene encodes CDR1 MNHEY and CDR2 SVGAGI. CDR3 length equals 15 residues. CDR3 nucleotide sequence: TGTGCCAGCACCCTTACTTGGACAGGGAACTCACCCCTCCACTTT. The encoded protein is CASTLTWTGNSPLHF.

CDR3 loop: CASRPWGQGDGYTF. In nucleotides, the CDR3 is TGTGCCAGCAGACCCTGGGGACAGGGAGATGGCTACACCTTC. This chain links TRBV6-5 with TRBJ1-2; 9 positions match TRBD1. Germline CDR1 is MNHEY and CDR2 is SVGAGI. This CDR3 is 14 amino acids long. V trimming: 6 bases; J trimming: 6 bases; junction bases outside the gene matches: 8.

The CDR3 reads CASSQEARTGGSRQYF. Written as DNA, the CDR3 is TGCGCCAGCAGCCAAGAAGCAAGGACAGGGGGCAGTAGGCAGTACTTC. The V and J genes are TRBV4-1 and TRBJ2-5, with 11 bases fitting TRBD1. J gave up 11 bases and V 0 bases, and 11 bases lay outside the gene matches. The germline V gene encodes CDR1 MGHRA and CDR2 YSYEKL. The CDR3 totals 16 residues.

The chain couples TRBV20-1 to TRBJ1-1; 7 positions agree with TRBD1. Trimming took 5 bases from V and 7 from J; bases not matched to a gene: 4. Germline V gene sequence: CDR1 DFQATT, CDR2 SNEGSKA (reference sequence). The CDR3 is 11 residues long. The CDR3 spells CSAGQENEAFF. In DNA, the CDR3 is TGCAGTGCTGGACAGGAAAATGAAGCTTTCTTT.

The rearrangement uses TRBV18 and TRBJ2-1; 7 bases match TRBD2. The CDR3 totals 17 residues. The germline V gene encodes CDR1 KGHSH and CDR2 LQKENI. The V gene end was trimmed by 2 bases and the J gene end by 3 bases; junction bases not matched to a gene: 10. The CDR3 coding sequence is TGTGCCAGCTCACCAGGTCTCTTAGCGGGTGACTACAATGAGCAGTTCTTC. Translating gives CASSPGLLAGDYNEQFF.

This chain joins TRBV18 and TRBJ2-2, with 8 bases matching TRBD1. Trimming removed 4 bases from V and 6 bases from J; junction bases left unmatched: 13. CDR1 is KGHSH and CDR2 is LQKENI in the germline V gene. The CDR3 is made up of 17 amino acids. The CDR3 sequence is CASSLYRPGQASGELFF. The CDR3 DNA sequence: TGTGCCAGCTCACTTTACCGGCCGGGACAGGCTTCCGGGGAGCTGTTTTTT.

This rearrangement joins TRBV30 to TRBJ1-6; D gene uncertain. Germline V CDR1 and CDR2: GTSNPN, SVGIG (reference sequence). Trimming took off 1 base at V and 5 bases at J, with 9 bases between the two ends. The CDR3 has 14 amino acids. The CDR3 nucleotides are TGTGCCTGGAGTGGGCGCAGGAATAATTCACCCCTCCACTTT. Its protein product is CAWSGRRNNSPLHF. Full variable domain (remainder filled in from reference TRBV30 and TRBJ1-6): SQTIHQWPATLVQPVGSPLSLECTVEGTSNPNLYWYRQAAGRGLQLLFYSVGIGQISSEVPQNLSASRPQDRQFILSSKKLLLSDSGFYLCAWSGRRNNSPLHFGNGTRLTVT.

The CDR3 here is CASSTDREIQPQHF. CDR3 nucleotides: TGTGCCAGCAGTACCGACAGGGAGATACAGCCCCAGCATTTT. The rearrangement uses TRBV6-5 and TRBJ1-5; TRBD1 agrees at 7 bases. The CDR3 has 14 residues. The V and J ends lost 5 bases and 7 bases, in that order; junction bases with no gene match: 8. Germline V gene data show CDR1 as MNHEY and CDR2 as SVGAGI.

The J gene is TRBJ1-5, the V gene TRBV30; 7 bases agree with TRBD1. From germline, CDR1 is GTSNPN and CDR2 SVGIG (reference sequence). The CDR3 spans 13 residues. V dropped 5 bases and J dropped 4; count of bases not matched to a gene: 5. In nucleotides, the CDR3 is TGTGCCTGGCGGACAGGAGGAAATCAGCCCCAGCATTTT. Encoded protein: CAWRTGGNQPQHF.

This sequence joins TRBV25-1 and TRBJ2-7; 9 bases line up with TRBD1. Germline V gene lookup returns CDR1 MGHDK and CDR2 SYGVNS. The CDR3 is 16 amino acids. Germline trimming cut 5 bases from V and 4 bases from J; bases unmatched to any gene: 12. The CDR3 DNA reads TGTGCCAGCAGTACCCCTACAGGGGGCGGAACGTACGAGCAGTACTTC. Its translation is CASSTPTGGGTYEQYF.

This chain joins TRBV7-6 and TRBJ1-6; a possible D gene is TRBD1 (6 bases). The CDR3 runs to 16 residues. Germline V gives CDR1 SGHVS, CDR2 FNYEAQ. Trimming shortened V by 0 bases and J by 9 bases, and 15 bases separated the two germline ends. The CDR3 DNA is TGTGCCAGCAGCTTAGCGGGGGCAGGGATGGGTTCACCCCTCCACTTT. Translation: CASSLAGAGMGSPLHF.

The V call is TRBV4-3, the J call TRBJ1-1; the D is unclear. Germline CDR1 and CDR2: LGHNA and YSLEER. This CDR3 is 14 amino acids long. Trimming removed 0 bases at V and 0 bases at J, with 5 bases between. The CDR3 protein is CASSQDLVNTEAFF. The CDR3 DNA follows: TGCGCCAGCAGCCAAGATCTAGTGAACACTGAAGCTTTCTTT.